Each of the 10 T cell receptor beta chains below was sequenced from the same sample in a study of blood T cells in healthy people across ages. Together with a sample-barcoded 5' primer, a J-beta primer mix was included in a second PCR lasting roughly 7 to 11 cycles. TCRdb re-called the 5' RACE reads through MiXCR, storing one row per CDR3 protein. The data show about 570,000 distinct CDR3 sequences, 25% to 30% seen once. The sequenced sample consisted of blood. These TCRs come from a woman in her 70s in good health.

This clonotype was picked up a small number of times. The chain carries TRBV9 and TRBJ1-1; the D is unclear. V gave up 1 base and J gave up 2 bases, with 9 bases separating them. Germline lookup yields CDR1 SGDLS and CDR2 YYNGEE. The CDR3 spans 14 residues. The CDR3 spells CASSVTGLNTEAFF. CDR3 coding DNA: TGTGCCAGCAGCGTAACTGGATTAAACACTGAAGCTTTCTTT.

Regarding this clonotype: This CDR3 fails to terminate in the conserved phenylalanine or tryptophan, so it likely reflects a read error. The V gene is TRBV7-9, the J gene TRBJ2-5; TRBD2 aligns across 13 bases. The germline V gene encodes CDR1 SEHNR and CDR2 FQNEAQ (reference sequence). The CDR3 covers 17 residues. CDR3 sequence: CASSSILAGGHPEPQYL. Written as DNA, the CDR3 is TGTGCCAGCAGCTCCATACTAGCGGGGGGGCATCCAGAGCCCCAGTACCTC.

This clonotype has more than one count but fewer than ten. CDR3 coding DNA: TGTGCCAGCAGCGTAGCTGAAGGAAGCGGCGGCTACACCTTC. Its protein is CASSVAEGSGGYTF. The chain employs TRBV9 and TRBJ1-2; D is uncertain. This CDR3 has 14 amino acids. V dropped 0 bases and J dropped 8 bases, with 14 bases sitting between them. Germline CDR1 and CDR2: SGDLS and YYNGEE.

This clonotype was seen a few times. J is TRBJ1-1 and V is TRBV5-1; D unresolved. The ends were cut back, 0 bases at V and 5 bases at J, with 8 bases in the middle. The CDR3 consists of 13 residues. Per germline, CDR1 SGHRS and CDR2 YFSETQ. CDR3 sequence reads: CASSLGVGTEAFF. The CDR3 bases are TGCGCCAGCAGCTTGGGGGTAGGGACTGAAGCTTTCTTT.

This clonotype turned up a few times. The rearrangement uses TRBV6-5 and TRBJ2-2; TRBD2 is a possible D gene (5 bases). CDR1 and CDR2 from the germline V gene are MNHEY and SVGAGI. Trimming shortened V by 2 bases and J by 3 bases, and 16 bases separated the two germline ends. This CDR3 comprises 17 residues. The CDR3, as DNA: TGTGCCAGCAGTTACGGACCGGGGTTGGGTTACACCGGGGAGCTGTTTTTT. Translating it yields CASSYGPGLGYTGELFF.

This clonotype was counted between two and nine times. The V call is TRBV5-1, the J call TRBJ2-5, with no clear D. The DNA matches TRBJ2-1 better at its end, which makes the J call doubtful. The CDR3 totals 12 residues. Per germline, CDR1 SGHRS and CDR2 YFSETQ. The CDR3 loop is CASSLIGQVQFF. CDR3 nucleotides: TGCGCCAGCAGCTTGATCGGCCAAGTCCAGTTCTTC.

In its sample, this clonotype was seen a few times. The gene calls are TRBV12-3 or TRBV12-4 and TRBJ1-4; no firm D call. V was pared by 2 bases and J by 5 bases, with 9 bases between. The CDR3 covers 14 residues. For the CDR3, the DNA is TGTGCCAGCAGTTTACAGGATGGGAATGAAAAACTGTTTTTT. Translated, it gives CASSLQDGNEKLFF.

This clonotype was recorded many times. The chain links TRBV14 to TRBJ1-3, with a possible D match to TRBD1 (6 bases). Trimming stripped 1 base from V and 5 bases from J, with 18 bases between. Germline CDR1 SGHDN, CDR2 FVKESK. CDR3 length equals 17 residues. For the CDR3, the DNA is TGTGCCAGCAGCCAAGTGGACAGACCTGTAGGACGAAACACCATATATTTT. Translated, it gives CASSQVDRPVGRNTIYF.

This clonotype was seen only a few times. The V gene is TRBV3-1, the J gene TRBJ2-6; TRBD1 agrees at 9 bases. Germline V gene lookup returns CDR1 LGHDT and CDR2 YNNKEL (reference sequence). The CDR3 loop spans 20 amino acids. Losses at the gene ends were 4 bases for V and 0 bases for J; bases not matched to a gene: 13. CDR3 amino acids: CASSPLVGQGKSSGANVLTF. CDR3 in DNA: TGTGCCAGCAGCCCCCTCGTAGGACAGGGGAAATCCTCTGGGGCCAACGTCCTGACTTTC.

This clonotype was detected many times. CDR3 DNA sequence: TGTGCCAGCAGCTTGGTGGGGAGTGAGACCCAGTACTTC. Its translation: CASSLVGSETQYF. The chain carries TRBV7-2 and TRBJ2-5; possible D gene TRBD2, 5 bases. CDR3 length equals 13 residues. Germline CDR1 SGHTA, CDR2 FQGNSA. V shed 3 bases and J shed 5 bases, with 10 bases lying between them.